What follows are 2 T cell receptor beta chains derived from one specimen sequenced in a study of graft-versus-host responses after intestinal transplantation. Their recognized antigens are unknown. Profiling relied on immunoSEQ multiplex PCR, and the TCRdb table lists in-frame clones only, not all of them. This table holds tens of thousands of clones, just under 85% found once. Sequenced material: unstimulated CD8+ T cells sorted from spleen or lymph node cells, taken before intestinal transplant. The receptors stem from a human donor who received an intestinal transplant.

The chain employs TRBV11-3 and TRBJ2-1; D may be TRBD2 (5 bases). The CDR3 loop spans 12 amino acids. Trimming removed 0 bases at V and 8 bases at J, with 5 bases between. Germline CDR1 is SGHNT and CDR2 is YENEEA. CDR3 nucleotides: TGTGCCAGCAGCTTAGAGGGAGATGAGCAGTTCTTC. Translation gives CASSLEGDEQFF.

V gene TRBV7-7 combines with J gene TRBJ2-5, with unresolved D. CDR1 is SSHAT, CDR2 FNYEAQ, per germline (reference sequence). Between the trimmed V and J ends, which lost 1 base and 3 bases, there was a span of 6 bases. The CDR3 has 13 residues. The CDR3: CASSLGQKETQYF. CDR3 in DNA: TGTGCCAGCAGCTTAGGGCAGAAAGAGACCCAGTACTTC.